Sequencing of this T cell receptor beta chain was carried out in a study of blood T cell repertoires in COVID-19. In the study overall: COVID-19 samples collected from the United States, Italy and Spain covered acute and convalescent phases. The cDNA or gDNA used as material had been derived from T cells, B-cell-depleted T cells, or PBMCs.

V was shortened by 7 bases and J by 6 bases, with 18 bases between the two germline ends. The V gene's germline CDR1 is MNHEY and CDR2 SVGEGT. The length of the CDR3 is 14 residues. Original methodology: Reference gene primer amplification in the assay estimated nucleated cell counts. The data were produced by immunoSEQ multiplex PCR, yet TCRdb's version contains in-frame clones alone and is incomplete. V and J calls and clone size are given by that table; D and trimming were obtained from the DNA. Seen here are tens of thousands of clones, 82% observed once, and the top ten hold roughly 7.7%. The sequence came from a man in his forties or fifties with acute or convalescent COVID-19. The sample taken for sequencing was peripheral blood. The chain recombines TRBV6-2 or TRBV6-3 with TRBJ1-2; D call uncertain. The CDR3 is CASNPRRVGNGYTF. The CDR3 DNA follows: TGTGCCAGCAACCCTCGACGGGTTGGCAATGGCTACACCTTC.